This T cell receptor (beta chain) was sequenced in a study of T-cell memory formation after mild COVID-19. Study outcomes and limitations: Specificity for SARS-CoV-2 was not confirmed among the second-wave clones peaking on day 37.

V was cut by 4 bases and J by 4 bases, with 11 bases left in between. Germline V gene sequence: CDR1 SEHNR, CDR2 FQNEAQ (reference sequence). The CDR3 totals 14 residues. A note on this clonotype: Its antigen is not known.

TCRdb processed the 5' RACE reads anew with MiXCR; each CDR3 protein has one entry. Here the sample spans some 100,000 distinct CDR3 sequences, approximately 10% being singletons. The TCR comes from a man younger than 30 who had mild COVID-19 (a few samples of this study predate the infection). Cell type and time point are not known. The chain joins TRBV7-9 to TRBJ1-5; possible D gene TRBD1, 6 bases. Sequencing used PBMCs or a T cell subset sorted from them (not recorded which). CDR3 in amino acids: CASSYGGQNQPQHF. DNA for the CDR3: TGTGCCAGCAGCTACGGGGGCCAGAATCAGCCCCAGCATTTT.